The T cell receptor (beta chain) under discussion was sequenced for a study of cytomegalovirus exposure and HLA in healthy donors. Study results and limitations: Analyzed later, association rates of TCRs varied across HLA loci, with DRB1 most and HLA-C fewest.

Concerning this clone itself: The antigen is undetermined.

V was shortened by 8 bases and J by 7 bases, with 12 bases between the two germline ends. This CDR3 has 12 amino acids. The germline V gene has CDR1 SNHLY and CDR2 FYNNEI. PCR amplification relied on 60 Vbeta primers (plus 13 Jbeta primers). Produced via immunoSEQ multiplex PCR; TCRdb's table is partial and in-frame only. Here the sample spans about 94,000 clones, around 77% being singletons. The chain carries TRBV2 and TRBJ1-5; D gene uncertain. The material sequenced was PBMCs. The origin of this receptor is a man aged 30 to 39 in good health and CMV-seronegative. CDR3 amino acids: CASSWEGQPQHF. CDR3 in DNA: TGTGCCAGCTCCTGGGAGGGCCAGCCCCAGCATTTT.